Listed below are T cell receptor beta chains from one sample, sequenced in a study of vaccination and CD4 T cells after COVID-19. TCRdb analysed the PCR reads with MiXCR anew, one entry per CDR3 protein. Found here are fewer than 30,000 distinct CDR3 sequences, roughly a third of them singletons; the top ten hold roughly 3.5%. Their antigen targets remain unknown. This specimen was CD4+ T cells from blood, cultured in vitro, taken about 7 months after SARS-CoV-2 vaccination. The receptors here all came from a human donor who had recovered from COVID-19. Both conserved end residues are part of each CDR3. Each record gives: D gene, J gene, clone size, V gene, CDR3 DNA, CDR3 protein. A D gene is named only where the DNA matches it firmly. Not every row has a clone size; where given, it reads once, few, many or a size class.

>TRBD1|TRBJ1-5|few|TRBV6-1
TGTGCCAGTAAACAGGGGGCGAATCAGCCCCAGCATTTT
CASKQGANQPQHF
>.|TRBJ2-7|.|TRBV7-9
TGTGCCAGCACCCCTCCGCGTGTAGCGGCCTCCTACGAGCAGTACTTC
CASTPPRVAASYEQYF
>TRBD2|TRBJ2-7|.|TRBV6-1
TGTGCCAGCAAAAGCGGGGGTGGCTTTATATACGAGCAGTACTTC
CASKSGGGFIYEQYF
>.|TRBJ1-2|.|TRBV25-1
TGTGCCAGCAGTGCCGCTGGACCCCTCGACTATGGCTACACCTTC
CASSAAGPLDYGYTF
>.|TRBJ1-1|.|TRBV20-1
TGCAGTGCTCGAAGGGGGGCCAACACTGAAGCTTTCTTT
CSARRGANTEAFF
>.|TRBJ2-7|.|TRBV20-1
TGCAGTGCTAGAAGGGGGGCACCCCCCCACGAGCAGTACTTC
CSARRGAPPHEQYF
>.|TRBJ1-2|.|TRBV2
TGTGCCAGCAGTGAAGCGCACTATGGCTACACCTTC
CASSEAHYGYTF
>TRBD2|TRBJ2-2|few|TRBV6-1
TGTGCCAGCCGTGGGACTAGCGGAGCTGTTACGAACACCGGGGAGCTGTTTTTT
CASRGTSGAVTNTGELFF
>TRBD1|TRBJ2-5|.|TRBV28
TGTGCCAGCAGTTTCTGGGACAGGGGGTTTGAGACCCAGTACTTC
CASSFWDRGFETQYF
>.|TRBJ2-1|.|TRBV20-1
TGCAGTGCGCGGGACCCAGACAATGAGCAGTTCTTC
CSARDPDNEQFF
>TRBD2|TRBJ2-7|.|TRBV20-1
TGCAGTGCTAGACTAGCGGGAAGGAACGAGCAGTACTTC
CSARLAGRNEQYF
>.|TRBJ1-5|.|TRBV7-8
TGTGCCAGCAGCTTATTCCAGCAGGACTATAGCAATCAGCCCCAGCATTTT
CASSLFQQDYSNQPQHF
>TRBD2|TRBJ2-5|.|TRBV12-3/TRBV12-4
TGTGCCAGCGGACTAGCGGGAGGGCCAGTTCGGGAGACCCAGTACTTC
CASGLAGGPVRETQYF
>.|TRBJ2-2|.|TRBV19
TGTGCCAGTAGTACCAATGGGAACACCGGGGAGCTGTTTTTT
CASSTNGNTGELFF
>TRBD2|TRBJ2-1|.|TRBV24-1
TGTGCCACCAGTGGCTCTAGCGGGAGGTCTGACAATGAGCAGTTCTTC
CATSGSSGRSDNEQFF
>TRBD2|TRBJ2-5|.|TRBV20-1
TGCAGTGCTAGAGGTCCTCCTACTAGCGGGAGAATCGAGGCCCAGTACTTC
CSARGPPTSGRIEAQYF
>.|TRBJ1-6|.|TRBV7-9
TGTGCCAGCAGCTTAGTCGGTTCAGACCTCCACTTT
CASSLVGSDLHF
>TRBD2|TRBJ2-1|.|TRBV20-1
TGCAGTGCTAGTCCCAGCGGGAGGGCGGGTGAGCAGTTCTTC
CSASPSGRAGEQFF
>.|TRBJ1-6|.|TRBV20-1
TGCAGTGCTAGAGATAATGGTCGCAGGGTTAATTCACCCCTCCACTTT
CSARDNGRRVNSPLHF
>TRBD2|TRBJ2-3|.|TRBV19
TGTGCCAGTAGCCCCCTAGCGGGAGCGGCAGATACGCAGTATTTT
CASSPLAGAADTQYF
>.|TRBJ1-2|few|TRBV28
TGTGCCAGCAGTTTATACGGGACCCATGGCTACACCTTC
CASSLYGTHGYTF
>.|TRBJ2-5|few|TRBV19
TGTGCCAGTAGTATAGTACCCGGGGATAGGGAGACCCAGTACTTC
CASSIVPGDRETQYF
>.|TRBJ2-5|.|TRBV6-1
TGTGCCACCCGGCGGGCGGGGCTCAACCAAGAGACCCAGTACTTC
CATRRAGLNQETQYF
>.|TRBJ2-7|.|TRBV28
TGTGCCAGCAGAAACCCACCGGGGAAATTCTACTCCTACGAGCAGTACTTC
CASRNPPGKFYSYEQYF
>TRBD1|TRBJ2-7|few|TRBV19
TGTGCCAGTAGTGCCCGGACAGGGAACGACTACGAGCAGTACTTC
CASSARTGNDYEQYF
>.|TRBJ2-5|few|TRBV20-1
TGCAGTGCTAGATTTTACCAAGAGACCCAGTACTTC
CSARFYQETQYF
>.|TRBJ2-3|few|TRBV20-1
TGCAGTGCTAGTATGGGGGAGATTACAGATACGCAGTATTTT
CSASMGEITDTQYF
>.|TRBJ1-1|.|TRBV6-4
TGTGCCAGCAGTGCGTCAGCTGGTATCACTGAAGCTTTCTTT
CASSASAGITEAFF
>.|TRBJ1-6|few|TRBV5-4
TGTGCCAGCAGCTTTGGTGCGTACAGAAATTCACCCCTCCACTTT
CASSFGAYRNSPLHF
>.|TRBJ2-5|.|TRBV11-2
TGTGCCAGCACCCGCTTAACTGGGTTGAGGGAGACCCAGTACTTC
CASTRLTGLRETQYF
>.|TRBJ2-2|.|TRBV28
TGTGCCAGCAGTTTTAAGGGATATGTTATCGGGGAGCTGTTTTTT
CASSFKGYVIGELFF
>TRBD2|TRBJ2-3|few|TRBV20-1
TGCAGTGCTAGGTTAGCTAGCGGGGGGGCAGATACGCAGTATTTT
CSARLASGGADTQYF
>TRBD1|TRBJ1-6|.|TRBV9
TGTGCCAGCACCTTCGGGACAGGGATGTCACCCCTCCACTTT
CASTFGTGMSPLHF
>.|TRBJ2-7|.|TRBV9
TGTGCCAGCAGCGAGGATTCCGGGTACGAGCAGTACTTC
CASSEDSGYEQYF
>.|TRBJ2-1|.|TRBV24-1
TGTGCCACCAGTGACCCGACTAGGGGGGGTCACAATGAGCAGTTCTTC
CATSDPTRGGHNEQFF
>.|TRBJ2-6|.|TRBV7-9
TGTGCCAGCAGCTTAGCTGGCGCGGGTGGGGCCAACGTCCTGACTTTC
CASSLAGAGGANVLTF
>.|TRBJ2-3|.|TRBV20-1
TGCAGTGCTAGTGACCGGGACCTTGCTAGCACAGATACGCAGTATTTT
CSASDRDLASTDTQYF
>TRBD1|TRBJ1-2|few|TRBV7-2
TGTGCCAGCAGCTTAGGGGACAGGTCGTCCGGCTACACCTTC
CASSLGDRSSGYTF
>.|TRBJ2-5|.|TRBV5-5
TGTGCCAGCAGCTTTGACAGGAGAGGGACCCAGTACTTC
CASSFDRRGTQYF
>TRBD1|TRBJ1-1|few|TRBV2
TGTGCCAGCAGTACTCACAGGACAGGGGGGAACACTGAAGCTTTCTTT
CASSTHRTGGNTEAFF
>.|TRBJ2-5|few|TRBV24-1
TGTGCCACCAGCCAAGAGACCCAGTACTTC
CATSQETQYF